A single TCR beta chain is shown here with its context. Its antigen is still unknown. The entry originates in a study of response to subunit inactivated influenza vaccine. Study-wide results and caveats: Only a handful of new T cells, the authors suggested, are recruited with each seasonal influenza vaccination.

One entry per CDR3 protein results from TCRdb running MiXCR on the RT-PCR reads. The sample includes about 530,000 distinct CDR3 sequences, under 15% of them seen just once. The CDR3 is made up of 15 amino acids. V gave up 4 bases and J gave up 2 bases; unmatched junction bases: 7. The germline gives CDR1 SGHTS, CDR2 YDEGEE. This specimen was PBMCs from blood, taken roughly 45 days after vaccination. This chain connects TRBV5-8 to TRBJ2-3, with 7 bases fitting TRBD1. The receptor's source is a man over 45 who received an inactivated influenza vaccine. For the CDR3, the DNA is TGTGCCAGCAGCGTCAGGGGGACCCCCACAGATACGCAGTATTTT. Encoded protein: CASSVRGTPTDTQYF.